Listed below are T cell receptor beta chains from one sample, sequenced in a study of T-cell memory formation after mild COVID-19. One entry per CDR3 protein, called by TCRdb with MiXCR from the 5' RACE reads. The sample lists 400,000 to 500,000 distinct CDR3 sequences, 20% to 25% occurring once. Sequencing input: PBMCs or a T cell subset sorted from them (not recorded which). The receptors stem from an adult woman who had mild COVID-19 (a few samples of this study predate the infection). Cell type and time point are not known. Each CDR3 is given with its conserved first and last residue. The order of the fields is V gene, clone size, D gene, J gene, CDR3 DNA, CDR3 protein. D genes are given only for firm matches. Size is stated for part of the rows, as once, few or many counts, or as a class when the clone is expanded.

>TRBV7-3|-|TRBD2|TRBJ2-1
TGTGCCAGCAGTTCGCCGGGACTAGCGGGATACAGTGAGCAGTTCTTC
CASSSPGLAGYSEQFF
>TRBV3-1|-|-|TRBJ2-3
TGTGCCAGCAGCCAAGATCAACTAGAAGTAGATACGCAGTATTTT
CASSQDQLEVDTQYF
>TRBV7-2|once|-|TRBJ2-1
TGTGCCAGCAGCATGGCCCCAGGGACTGAGCAGTTCTTC
CASSMAPGTEQFF
>TRBV12-3/TRBV12-4|many|TRBD1|TRBJ2-1
TGTGCCAGCAGTTCGGGACAGGTAAATGAGCAGTTCTTC
CASSSGQVNEQFF
>TRBV10-3|few|TRBD1|TRBJ1-6
TGTGCCATCGGACGGGACAGGGATAATTCACCCCTCCACTTT
CAIGRDRDNSPLHF
>TRBV27|-|-|TRBJ1-1
TGTGCCAGCAGTTTAAGTCTAGCGGGGAACACTGAAGCTTTCTTT
CASSLSLAGNTEAFF
>TRBV7-6|-|-|TRBJ2-2
TGTGCCAGCAGCTTAGGTCCCCCGAGGGAGCTGTTTTTT
CASSLGPPRELFF
>TRBV7-7|-|-|TRBJ2-2
TGTGCCAGCAGCTTAGTGACCGGCAGGCAGGGCGGGGAGCTGTTTTTT
CASSLVTGRQGGELFF
>TRBV5-5|few|-|TRBJ2-1
TGTGCCAGCAGCTCCGACCCGAGCTCCTACAATGAGCAGTTCTTC
CASSSDPSSYNEQFF
>TRBV7-9|-|-|TRBJ1-1
TGTGCCAGCAGCTTTGTTACCGGCAGGGCCGATGAAGCTTTCTTT
CASSFVTGRADEAFF
>TRBV20-1|many|-|TRBJ1-5
TGCAGTGCTTCCCTCGGCAGCAATCAGCCCCAGCATTTT
CSASLGSNQPQHF
>TRBV7-8|-|-|TRBJ1-1
TGTGCCAGCAGCTTAGATGGCAGACACACTGAAGCTTTCTTT
CASSLDGRHTEAFF
>TRBV27|few|-|TRBJ1-4
TGTGCCAGCTCGCGGGGGGTAGGAGCGAAACTGTTTTTT
CASSRGVGAKLFF
>TRBV20-1|-|TRBD2|TRBJ2-7
TGCAGTGCTAGGGGAAGGACTAGCGGCTACGAGCAGTACTTC
CSARGRTSGYEQYF
>TRBV5-1|-|TRBD1|TRBJ2-6
TGCGCCAGCGGCTCCCCTTCCGGGACAGGGCTTTTCTCTGGGGCCAACGTCCTGACTTTC
CASGSPSGTGLFSGANVLTF
>TRBV19|few|TRBD2|TRBJ2-3
TGTGCCAGTAGTCCTCGGACTAGTCGGACAGATACGCAGTATTTT
CASSPRTSRTDTQYF
>TRBV4-1|-|TRBD1|TRBJ2-7
TGCGCCAGCAGCCACCCCCCTGGGACAGGGCTCTCCTACGAGCAGTACTTC
CASSHPPGTGLSYEQYF
>TRBV27|few|TRBD1|TRBJ2-1
TGTGCCAGCAGTTTGGACAGGGACAATGAGCAGTTCTTC
CASSLDRDNEQFF
>TRBV2|many|-|TRBJ2-2
TGTGCCAGCAGACTTCACACCGGGGAGCTGTTTTTT
CASRLHTGELFF
>TRBV4-1|-|-|TRBJ2-1
TGCGCCAGCAGTTCCGGGTCGGCCAGGTCTGAGCAGTTCTTC
CASSSGSARSEQFF
>TRBV6-5|-|-|TRBJ1-5
TGTGCCAGCAGCCGTAAGGCCCCGAGTTGGGGATCCGGCAATCAGCCCCAGCATTTT
CASSRKAPSWGSGNQPQHF
>TRBV6-5|-|-|TRBJ2-1
TGTGCCAGCTTCTCAATGGGTGAGCAGTTCTTC
CASFSMGEQFF
>TRBV29-1|-|TRBD1|TRBJ1-1
TGCAGGTCCTCGGGACAGGGGTACAACACTGAAGCTTTCTTT
CRSSGQGYNTEAFF
>TRBV12-3/TRBV12-4|-|-|TRBJ2-3
TGTGCCAGCAGTTTTCAGGGGCAAGATACGCAGTATTTT
CASSFQGQDTQYF
>TRBV5-1|few|-|TRBJ2-7
TGCGCCAGCAGCTTGGGCCCGGCGGGGGAGCAGTACTTC
CASSLGPAGEQYF